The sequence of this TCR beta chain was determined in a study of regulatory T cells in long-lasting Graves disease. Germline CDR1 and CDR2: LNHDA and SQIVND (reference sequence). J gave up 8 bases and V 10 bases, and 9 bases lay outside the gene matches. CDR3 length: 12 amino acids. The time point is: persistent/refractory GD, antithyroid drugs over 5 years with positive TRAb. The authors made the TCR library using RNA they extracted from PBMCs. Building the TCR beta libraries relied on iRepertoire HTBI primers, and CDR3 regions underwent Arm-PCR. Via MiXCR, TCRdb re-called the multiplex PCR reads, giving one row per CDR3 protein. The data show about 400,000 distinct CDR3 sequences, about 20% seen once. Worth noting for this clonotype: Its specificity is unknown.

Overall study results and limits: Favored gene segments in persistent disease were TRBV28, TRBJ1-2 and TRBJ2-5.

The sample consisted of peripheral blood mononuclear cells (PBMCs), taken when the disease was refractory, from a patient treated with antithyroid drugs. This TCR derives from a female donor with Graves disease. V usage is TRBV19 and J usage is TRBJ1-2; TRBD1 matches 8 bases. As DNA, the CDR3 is TGTGCCACCTACAGGGGGAATGGCGGCTACACCTTC. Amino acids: CATYRGNGGYTF.